This record concerns one T cell receptor beta chain sequence. These data come from a study of T cell changes during pregnancy in multiple sclerosis. The table came from immunoSEQ multiplex PCR; TCRdb's copy has only in-frame clones and leaves some out. The table records some 46,000 clones, approximately 92% of them present only once. The sequenced sample consisted of peripheral blood. The TCR sequence derives from a female donor with multiple sclerosis, enrolled in a pregnancy study.

The CDR3 loop reads CASSFPGPTRHKSSYNEQFF. CDR3 sequence (DNA): TGTGCCAGCAGTTTTCCGGGACCCACACGGCACAAGAGCTCCTACAATGAGCAGTTCTTC. The V and J genes are TRBV5-4 and TRBJ2-1; D tentatively reads TRBD1 or TRBD2 (5 bases each). Germline V gene sequence: CDR1 SGHNT, CDR2 YYREEE (reference sequence). The CDR3 contains 20 residues. Trimming cost V 5 bases and J 0 bases, with 27 bases left between them.